The present T cell receptor beta chain was sequenced within a study of T cell responses to AZD1222 COVID-19 vaccine. Sequenced by immunoSEQ multiplex PCR; TCRdb stores in-frame clones only, minus some. Of approximately 150,000 clones in the sample, about nine tenths were seen once. Regarding the study as a whole: It was only a handful of AZD1222 recipients who were seropositive at baseline.

This clone was observed a single time. The antigen is not known. CDR3 size: 16 residues. V was pared by 5 bases and J by 0 bases, with 4 bases of the junction left unmatched. Germline lookup yields CDR1 ENHRY and CDR2 SYGVKD. The specimen comprised peripheral blood, sampled 28 days after the second AZD1222 dose. The clonotype originates from an adult who received the AZD1222 COVID-19 vaccine. The V call is TRBV10-3, the J call TRBJ2-3; 11 positions match TRBD2. CDR3 amino acids: CAISRTSGYSTDTQYF. As DNA, the CDR3 is TGTGCCATCAGTCGGACTAGCGGGTATAGCACAGATACGCAGTATTTT.